This T cell receptor beta chain was identified during a study of T cells in Graves' hyperthyroidism and ophthalmopathy. Whole-study findings and limits: Ophthalmopathy prediction by the model preceded onset by a median about 6 months. Blood also held most thyroid clonotypes expanded beyond 0.001.

This clonotype was observed many times. Its antigen remains unidentified. From RNA transcripts, TCR beta CDR3 regions were amplified. HTBI primers were the set used in a first-round RT-PCR of the TCR CDR3. MiXCR was run by TCRdb on the multiplex PCR reads, yielding one entry per CDR3 protein. The sample has 30,000 to 40,000 distinct CDR3 sequences; around half are singletons. Sequenced material: blood. The receptor's source is a woman in her forties or fifties with Graves' hyperthyroidism that later progressed to Graves' ophthalmopathy.

CDR3 nucleotide sequence: TGTGCCAGCAGAGTTATACAGGTACTCGGCACTGAAGCTTTCTTT. Amino acid sequence: CASRVIQVLGTEAFF. The chain has TRBV2 and TRBJ1-1; D possibly corresponds to TRBD1 (5 bases). Germline CDR1 reads SNHLY; CDR2 reads FYNNEI. The CDR3 contains 15 residues. V was clipped by 6 bases and J by 4 bases, with 18 bases between them.